Given below is one TCR beta chain in context. The antigen is undetermined. TCRdb reprocessed the reads via MiXCR and lists one record per CDR3 protein. This sample yields some 920,000 distinct CDR3 sequences, of which about a third are seen a single time; 11% to 15% belongs to the top ten. The source of the sample is a study of T cell repertoires in cytomegalovirus infection. Turning to the study itself: Public TCR beta signatures provided an indication of both CMV infection and a matching HLA type.

The CDR3 contains 15 residues. V lost 0 bases, J lost 4 bases, and 8 bases lay in between. The germline gives CDR1 SGHRS, CDR2 YFSETQ. The chain joins TRBV5-1 to TRBJ2-6; a possible D gene is TRBD2 (6 bases). This material consisted of cultured CD8+ T cells from PBMCs, taken from culture after CMV antigen stimulation. This TCR derives from a human donor in good health (CMV status not recorded). Some clones in this sample may be carry-over from other donors' samples. The CDR3 region is CASSLVRGGANVLTF. CDR3 in DNA: TGCGCCAGCAGCTTGGTCCGGGGGGGGGCCAACGTCCTGACTTTC.